This paragraph reports one T cell receptor (delta chain). A far larger clone is off by one base, so a read error is likely. The data belong to a study of gamma-delta chains in newborns, infants, children. With CATT, TCRdb re-called clones from the reads. The sample gives 1,500 to 2,000 delta-chain clones, about 3% of which show up once; around a tenth is in the top ten. This CDR3 has 22 amino acids. Germline V gene lookup returns CDR1 GEAIGNYY and CDR2 EKD. The chain links TRDV2 to TRDJ3; D is perhaps TRDD3 (5 bases). The sequence was collected from a child in good health. The source material was blood. In DNA form, the CDR3 reads TGTGCCTGTGACACCGTGCAAAGCGGTGTGGAGGGGGCACCCTGGGACGCCCGACAGATGTTTTTC. Amino acid sequence: CACDTVQSGVEGAPWDARQMFF.